Presented here are 31 T cell receptor beta chains from one specimen sequenced in a study of cytomegalovirus exposure and HLA in healthy donors. Sequencing used immunoSEQ multiplex PCR; TCRdb keeps in-frame clones, though not all of them. The repertoire holds around 150,000 clones, with roughly nine tenths as singletons. Sequenced: PBMCs. These receptors all stem from a woman aged 18-29 years in good health and CMV-seropositive.

The rearrangement joins TRBV10-3 to TRBJ2-3; D might be TRBD2 (5 bases). V was cut by 3 bases and J by 0 bases, with 10 bases left in between. Germline CDR1 is ENHRY and CDR2 is SYGVKD. CDR3 size: 15 residues. The CDR3 reads CAISDSGSSTDTQYF. The CDR3 coding sequence is TGTGCCATCAGTGATTCGGGGTCTAGCACAGATACGCAGTATTTT.

The chain carries TRBV14 and TRBJ2-7, with D perhaps TRBD2 (6 bases). The V gene's germline CDR1 is SGHDN and CDR2 FVKESK. The CDR3 length is 15 residues. V dropped 3 bases and J dropped 4 bases, with 16 bases sitting between them. CDR3 protein: CASSQATTSGYEQYF. The CDR3 DNA is TGTGCCAGCAGCCAGGCAACGACTAGTGGATACGAGCAGTACTTC.

The chain employs TRBV13 and TRBJ2-7; 13 nucleotides match TRBD2. With V trimmed by 5 bases and J by 6 bases, 4 bases remained unmatched. CDR1 is PRHDT and CDR2 is FYEKMQ in the germline V gene (reference sequence). CDR3 length: 14 amino acids. CDR3 sequence (DNA): TGTGCCAGCAGCAGACTAGCGGGAGGCCTCGAGCAGTACTTC. It encodes CASSRLAGGLEQYF.

The chain employs TRBV6-5 and TRBJ2-3; 9 bases align to TRBD2. Germline CDR1 is MNHEY and CDR2 is SVGAGI. The CDR3 runs 15 residues. The J segment lost 4 bases and the V segment lost 8 bases, leaving 10 bases of the junction unmatched. The CDR3 nucleotides read TGTGCCAGCGGAAAAGGCGGGAGGGCCCCAGATACGCAGTATTTT. It specifies CASGKGGRAPDTQYF.

This chain joins TRBV6-1 and TRBJ2-5; D might be TRBD1 (5 bases). The CDR3 length is 12 residues. Trimming removed 2 bases at V and 5 bases at J, with 6 bases between. CDR1 MNHNS and CDR2 SASEGT come from the germline V gene. This chain's CDR3 is CASSEKGETQYF. The CDR3 DNA follows: TGTGCCAGCAGTGAAAAGGGGGAGACCCAGTACTTC.

The V gene is TRBV18, the J gene TRBJ2-7; TRBD1 matches at 9 bases. From germline, CDR1 is KGHSH and CDR2 LQKENI. This CDR3 has 14 amino acids. V shed 6 bases and J 4 bases; nucleotides not matched to a gene: 7. The CDR3 loop reads CASSLAGTGYEQYF. CDR3 in DNA: TGTGCCAGCTCGCTGGCCGGGACAGGGTACGAGCAGTACTTC.

This sequence joins TRBV6-6 and TRBJ1-2; possible D gene TRBD1, 6 bases. CDR3 length: 13 amino acids. Germline V CDR1 and CDR2: MNHNY, SVGAGI (reference sequence). V shed 2 bases and J shed 6 bases, with 10 bases lying between them. The DNA for the CDR3 is TGTGCCAGCAGTTACCCTGAGGGGGATGGCTACACCTTC. The encoded protein is CASSYPEGDGYTF.

This chain uses TRBV7-2 with TRBJ2-7; no reliable D call. This CDR3 is built from 13 residues. The germline gives CDR1 SGHTA, CDR2 FQGNSA. V was clipped by 1 base and J by 3 bases, with 7 bases between them. The CDR3 sequence is CASSLGARYEQYF. The DNA for the CDR3 is TGTGCCAGCAGCTTAGGGGCCCGCTACGAGCAGTACTTC.

CDR3 in DNA: TGTGCCAGCGGGACTAGCGGGAGGGTTGAGCAGTACTTC. This sequence encodes CASGTSGRVEQYF. The J gene is TRBJ2-7, the V gene TRBV6-1, with TRBD2 matching 16 bases. Germline CDR1 and CDR2: MNHNS and SASEGT. The CDR3 extends over 13 amino acids. Trimming took 8 bases from V and 7 from J; bases not matched to a gene: 2.

The J gene is TRBJ2-7, the V gene TRBV10-3, with D tentatively TRBD2 (6 bases). The germline gives CDR1 ENHRY, CDR2 SYGVKD. V was cut by 9 bases and J by 7 bases, with 19 bases left in between. CDR3 size: 13 residues. CDR3 amino acids: CAIFRLGAREQYF. The CDR3 bases are TGTGCCATTTTCCGACTAGGGGCGCGGGAGCAGTACTTC.

This chain joins TRBV5-4 and TRBJ1-3, with 8 bases that match TRBD1. V lost 0 bases and J lost 0; bases outside the gene matches: 2. Germline V CDR1 and CDR2: SGHNT, YYREEE (reference sequence). This CDR3 has 16 amino acids. CDR3: CASSLAGQGSGNTIYF. The CDR3 DNA sequence: TGTGCCAGCAGCTTGGCCGGACAGGGCTCTGGAAACACCATATATTTT.

This chain connects TRBV18 to TRBJ2-7; possibly TRBD1 for D (5 bases). This CDR3 spans 13 amino acids. Germline CDR1 reads KGHSH; CDR2 reads LQKENI. V gave up 2 bases and J gave up 5 bases, with 10 bases separating them. The CDR3, as DNA: TGTGCCAGCTCACCAAGGGGTCTGGACGAGCAGTACTTC. Translated, it gives CASSPRGLDEQYF.

The chain recombines TRBV28 with TRBJ2-3; maybe TRBD2 (5 bases). The V and J ends lost 6 bases and 3 bases respectively, with 13 bases between them. There are 14 residues in the CDR3. Germline CDR1 and CDR2: MDHEN and SYDVKM. The CDR3 bases are TGTGCCAGCAGCCGACCAAGCGGAACAGATACGCAGTATTTT. Its translation is CASSRPSGTDTQYF.

The CDR3 DNA follows: TGTGCCAGCAGTTACCAAACTCCAGGGGGTGGAAACACCATATATTTT. As protein: CASSYQTPGGGNTIYF. The chain employs TRBV6-5 and TRBJ1-3; TRBD1 matches at 7 bases. The V gene end was trimmed by 2 bases and the J gene end by 3 bases; junction bases not matched to a gene: 7. The CDR3 extends over 16 amino acids. CDR1 and CDR2 (germline): MNHEY, SVGAGI.

The chain uses TRBV2 and TRBJ1-1; D is unclear. The germline CDR1 and CDR2 sequences are SNHLY and FYNNEI. Trimming stripped 4 bases from V and 6 bases from J, with 18 bases between. This CDR3 is 15 amino acids long. The CDR3 loop is CASSVGFRVGAEAFF. CDR3 DNA: TGTGCCAGCAGTGTCGGGTTTCGGGTTGGCGCTGAAGCTTTCTTT. The full variable domain, its missing parts supplied by reference TRBV2 and TRBJ1-1, is EPEVTQTPSHQVTQMGQEVILRCVPISNHLYFYWYRQILGQKVEFLVSFYNNEISEKSEIFDDQFSVERPDGSNFTLKIRSTKLEDSAMYFCASSVGFRVGAEAFFGQGTRLTVV.

This clone was counted a single time. V usage is TRBV28 and J usage is TRBJ1-3, with D perhaps matching TRBD1 (5 bases). V lost 8 bases and J lost 3, with 8 bases in between. The CDR3 covers 12 residues. CDR1 is MDHEN and CDR2 is SYDVKM in the germline V gene. CDR3 region: CASRGVGNTIYF. CDR3 nucleotide sequence: TGTGCCAGCCGGGGGGTTGGAAACACCATATATTTT.

The CDR3 nucleotides are TGTGCCACCAGCAGACGGACAGGGAACGAGCAGTACTTC. Protein: CATSRRTGNEQYF. The rearrangement links TRBV15 to TRBJ2-7, with 8 bases that match TRBD1. V was clipped by 2 bases and J by 5 bases; unmatched bases: 2. The CDR3 is made up of 13 amino acids. The germline gives CDR1 LNHNV, CDR2 YYDKDF (reference sequence). Using reference TRBV15 and TRBJ2-7 for the parts outside the CDR3, the full variable domain is DAMVIQNPRYQVTQFGKPVTLSCSQTLNHNVMYWYQQKSSQAPKLLFHYYDKDFNNEADTPDNFQSRRPNTSFCFLDIRSPGLGDTAMYLCATSRRTGNEQYFGPGTRLTVT.

The chain recombines TRBV5-1 with TRBJ2-3, with TRBD2 matching 8 bases. CDR1 is SGHRS, CDR2 YFSETQ, per germline. After removal of 0 bases from V and 5 bases from J, the junction contained 5 bases not matched to a gene. The CDR3 spans 15 residues. The CDR3 here is CASSLGTSRGDTQYF. DNA of the CDR3: TGCGCCAGCAGCTTGGGGACTAGCCGGGGAGATACGCAGTATTTT. The full variable domain, rest sourced from reference TRBV5-1 and TRBJ2-3, is KAGVTQTPRYLIKTRGQQVTLSCSPISGHRSVSWYQQTPGQGLQFLFEYFSETQRNKGNFPGRFSGRQFSNSRSEMNVSTLELGDSALYLCASSLGTSRGDTQYFGPGTRLTVL.

The chain has TRBV19 and TRBJ2-5, with a possible D match to TRBD2 (6 bases). V shed 5 bases and J shed 1 base, with 17 bases lying between them. Germline lookup yields CDR1 LNHDA and CDR2 SQIVND (reference sequence). This CDR3 is built from 16 residues. In DNA form, the CDR3 reads TGTGCCAGTAGTCGGGACTCTAACTCAATCCAAGAGACCCAGTACTTC. This codes for CASSRDSNSIQETQYF.

The chain combines TRBV30 with TRBJ2-7; possible D gene TRBD2, 5 bases. Germline assignment: CDR1 GTSNPN and CDR2 SVGIG (reference sequence). Trimming removed 4 bases from V and 4 bases from J, with 20 bases in between. The CDR3 is made up of 15 amino acids. CDR3: CAWTRMERPPYEQYF. The CDR3 region has the DNA TGTGCCTGGACTCGAATGGAGCGGCCCCCTTACGAGCAGTACTTC.

The sample holds a few counts of this clone. The V gene is TRBV18, the J gene TRBJ2-2, with 8 positions matching TRBD2. Germline assignment: CDR1 KGHSH and CDR2 LQKENI. Trimming cost V 6 bases and J 3 bases; bases outside gene matches: 6. The CDR3 totals 15 residues. The CDR3 bases are TGTGCCAGCTCGAGAGCGGGAGATCACACCGGGGAGCTGTTTTTT. Protein product: CASSRAGDHTGELFF.

This clone has a handful of counts. The chain recombines TRBV7-2 with TRBJ2-1, with 10 bases matching TRBD1. Germline V gene lookup returns CDR1 SGHTA and CDR2 FQGNSA. The CDR3 covers 15 residues. Trimming removed 0 bases from V and 8 bases from J; junction bases left unmatched: 4. CDR3 bases: TGTGCCAGCAGCTTAGCGGGGACAGGGGTCGATGAGCAGTTCTTC. Amino acids: CASSLAGTGVDEQFF.

This clone was found once. The chain joins TRBV10-3 to TRBJ2-5; D possibly corresponds to TRBD1 (6 bases). The CDR3 loop spans 15 amino acids. Germline V lookup: CDR1 ENHRY, CDR2 SYGVKD. Trimming left V 6 bases short and J 1 base short, with 15 bases between. CDR3 sequence reads: CAIRQGRGGQETQYF. The CDR3 DNA follows: TGTGCCATCAGACAGGGCAGAGGTGGCCAAGAGACCCAGTACTTC.

The chain couples TRBV6-5 to TRBJ2-5; 8 bases align to TRBD2. CDR3 length equals 14 residues. V gave up 7 bases and J gave up 6 bases; unmatched junction bases: 10. CDR1 and CDR2 (germline): MNHEY, SVGAGI. CDR3 residues: CASKSAGEGQTQYF. DNA for the CDR3: TGTGCCAGCAAGTCAGCGGGAGAGGGCCAGACCCAGTACTTC.

The chain has TRBV5-8 and TRBJ2-1; D call uncertain. The CDR3 loop spans 14 amino acids. V dropped 1 base and J dropped 7 bases, with 12 bases sitting between them. Germline assignment: CDR1 SGHTS and CDR2 YDEGEE. CDR3 amino acids: CASSLYVSSNEQFF. CDR3 DNA sequence: TGTGCCAGCAGCTTGTATGTTAGCTCGAATGAGCAGTTCTTC.

The rearrangement joins TRBV5-6 to TRBJ2-7, with 7 bases fitting TRBD1. Germline loops: CDR1 SGHDT, CDR2 YYEEEE. The CDR3 runs 16 residues. Trimming cost V 4 bases and J 2 bases; bases outside gene matches: 12. The CDR3 here is CASSPFRSGQTYEQYF. The CDR3 DNA reads as TGTGCCAGCAGCCCTTTTCGTTCGGGACAGACCTACGAGCAGTACTTC.

The chain is built from TRBV29-1 and TRBJ2-5; D perhaps matches TRBD1 (6 bases). With 6 bases removed from V and 1 base from J, the gap between germline ends came to 12 bases. Per germline, CDR1 SQVTM and CDR2 ANQGSEA. The CDR3 covers 13 residues. CDR3 protein: CSVDSGVQETQYF. The CDR3 region has the DNA TGCAGCGTCGACTCAGGGGTCCAAGAGACCCAGTACTTC. Drawing the rest from reference TRBV29-1 and TRBJ2-5, the complete variable domain is SAVISQKPSRDICQRGTSLTIQCQVDSQVTMMFWYRQQPGQSLTLIATANQGSEATYESGFVIDKFPISRPNLTFSTLTVSNMSPEDSSIYLCSVDSGVQETQYFGPGTRLLVL.

V gene TRBV27 combines with J gene TRBJ2-3; 13 bases line up with TRBD2. V trimming: 4 bases; J trimming: 5 bases; junction bases outside the gene matches: 12. The CDR3 consists of 18 residues. Germline CDR1 reads MNHEY; CDR2 reads SMNVEV (reference sequence). The CDR3 loop reads CASSWMPGTSGMRDTQYF. DNA of the CDR3: TGTGCCAGCAGTTGGATGCCCGGGACTAGCGGGATGAGAGATACGCAGTATTTT.

Regarding this clone: The sample has other DNA sequences that encode this CDR3 too. The chain carries TRBV4-3 and TRBJ1-5; weak D call: TRBD1 (5 bases). This CDR3 has 13 amino acids. Trimming shortened V by 1 base and J by 4 bases, and 5 bases separated the two germline ends. CDR1 and CDR2 (germline): LGHNA, YSLEER. CDR3 loop: CASSQGQNQPQHF. The CDR3 region has the DNA TGCGCCAGCAGCCAAGGACAGAATCAGCCCCAGCATTTT.

Note on this clone: The sample holds other DNA sequences that translate to the same CDR3. The chain has TRBV5-1 and TRBJ2-1; D may be TRBD2 (6 bases). There are 15 residues in the CDR3. Per the germline V gene, CDR1 is SGHRS and CDR2 is YFSETQ. V lost 0 bases, J lost 4 bases, and 11 bases lay in between. CDR3 DNA sequence: TGCGCCAGCAGCTTGGATAGCGGATCTTACAATGAGCAGTTCTTC. Translation gives CASSLDSGSYNEQFF.

The chain uses TRBV11-3 and TRBJ2-2; TRBD2 aligns across 8 bases. Per the germline V gene, CDR1 is SGHNT and CDR2 is YENEEA. V dropped 2 bases and J dropped 7; count of bases not matched to a gene: 3. This CDR3 region has 14 residues. The CDR3 loop is CASSLFSGSGELFF. The CDR3 nucleotides are TGTGCCAGCAGCTTATTCAGCGGGAGCGGGGAGCTGTTTTTT.